This passage covers 5 T cell receptor beta chains from one sample sequenced in a study of T-cell reconstitution after alpha-beta-depleted transplantation in children. Preparing the TCRbeta library involved the use of unique molecular identifiers. MiXCR was run by TCRdb on the PCR reads, yielding one entry per CDR3 protein. Here the sample spans around 700,000 distinct CDR3 sequences, roughly 13% being singletons. Sequencing used PBMCs, obtained before TCRalphabeta/CD19-depleted stem cell transplant. The source of these receptors is a girl under 10 years old with congenital amegakaryocytic thrombocytopenia, due to receive a stem cell transplant.

This clonotype was seen only a few times. V and J are TRBV11-1 and TRBJ1-4, with 9 bases matching TRBD1. This CDR3 contains 18 residues. V gave up 5 bases and J gave up 6 bases; unmatched junction bases: 16. The germline CDR1 and CDR2 sequences are SGHAT and FQDESV (reference sequence). The CDR3 DNA sequence: TGTGCCAGCAGCGGGACGGGACAGGGTAGTTCTTGGGATGAAAAACTGTTTTTT. Residues: CASSGTGQGSSWDEKLFF.

This chain links TRBV15 with TRBJ2-5; 12 positions match TRBD2. The CDR3 is made up of 16 amino acids. Germline V CDR1 and CDR2: LNHNV, YYDKDF (reference sequence). V trimming: 0 bases; J trimming: 4 bases; junction bases outside the gene matches: 3. This CDR3 is CATSRDSTSGRETQYF. Written as DNA, the CDR3 is TGTGCCACCAGCAGAGATTCGACTAGCGGGAGAGAGACCCAGTACTTC.

The genes are TRBV7-6 and TRBJ2-1, with TRBD2 identical over 10 bases. Germline loops: CDR1 SGHVS, CDR2 FNYEAQ. V was pared by 3 bases and J by 6 bases, with 11 bases of the junction left unmatched. This CDR3 has 17 residues. DNA of the CDR3: TGTGCCAGCAGCTTGTTGCTAGCGGGAGATGGACGCAATGAGCAGTTCTTC. Translated: CASSLLLAGDGRNEQFF.

In its sample, this clonotype was seen many times. The V gene is TRBV13, the J gene TRBJ1-1; the D is unclear. Trimming took off 5 bases at V and 0 bases at J, with 19 bases between the two ends. CDR3 length: 17 amino acids. Per the germline V gene, CDR1 is PRHDT and CDR2 is FYEKMQ (reference sequence). The DNA of the CDR3 is TGTGCCAGCAGCCAGGCTTTTTTCGGAGAGCTGAACACTGAAGCTTTCTTT. It yields the protein CASSQAFFGELNTEAFF.

This clonotype has more than one count but fewer than ten. CDR3 loop: CSVEFREVQETQYF. In DNA form, the CDR3 reads TGCAGCGTTGAATTTCGGGAGGTCCAAGAGACCCAGTACTTC. This chain uses TRBV29-1 with TRBJ2-5; 7 bases line up with TRBD2. Germline CDR1 reads SQVTM; CDR2 reads ANQGSEA. V lost 2 bases and J lost 1; bases outside the gene matches: 4. The CDR3 has 14 residues.